This T cell receptor (beta chain) was observed in a study of control samples from healthy donors and cancer patients. Generated by immunoSEQ multiplex PCR, the TCRdb table keeps only in-frame clones and is missing some. Of 95,000 to 150,000 clones listed, more than 85% are singletons. Germline CDR1 MDHEN, CDR2 SYDVKM. There are 13 residues in the CDR3. V lost 2 bases and J lost 14, with 16 bases in between. The sequenced material came from blood. This clonotype was obtained from a man younger than 30 in good health. The gene calls are TRBV28 and TRBJ2-1; D is undetermined. The CDR3 loop is CASSLNGRIREFF. The CDR3 DNA reads TGTGCCAGCAGTTTAAATGGTAGAATTAGGGAGTTCTTC.